This paragraph reports one T cell receptor (beta chain). The record originates from a study of blood T cell repertoires in COVID-19. Study-level background: The United States, Italy and Spain supplied acute and convalescent COVID-19 samples.

The table came from immunoSEQ multiplex PCR; TCRdb's copy has only in-frame clones and leaves some out. The sample includes roughly 100,000 clones, about 90% of them seen just once. Patients at the Seattle site were enrolled during active infection and followed longitudinally. This CDR3 is 18 amino acids long. The V end was cut by 6 bases, the J end by 0 bases, with 18 bases between. Germline V gives CDR1 LNHDA, CDR2 SQIVND (reference sequence). Sequenced sample: peripheral blood. The J gene is TRBJ2-6, the V gene TRBV19, with D possibly matching TRBD2 (5 bases). This receptor was obtained from a man aged 18 to 30 with COVID-19, enrolled during active disease. The CDR3 DNA sequence: TGTGCCAGTAGCCTCCGAGGAGGAACCTACTCTGGGGCCAACGTCCTGACTTTC. Encoded protein: CASSLRGGTYSGANVLTF.